The 32 T cell receptor beta chains presented below share a single source sample, sequenced in a study of regulatory T cells in long-lasting Graves disease. Relying on iRepertoire HTBI primers and Arm-PCR of CDR3 regions, the team built TCR beta libraries. In TCRdb, the multiplex PCR reads were re-called with MiXCR into one record per CDR3 protein. Of a few hundred thousand distinct CDR3 sequences in the sample, roughly a fifth were seen once. The time point was: persistent/refractory GD, antithyroid drugs over 5 years with positive TRAb. Isolated PBMC RNA provided the starting material for the TCR library. The material was peripheral blood mononuclear cells (PBMCs), obtained when the disease was refractory, from a patient treated with antithyroid drugs. The receptor set was obtained from a female donor with Graves disease.

This clonotype was observed a handful of times. This chain uses TRBV14 with TRBJ2-2, with TRBD1 identical over 9 bases. Germline CDR1 SGHDN, CDR2 FVKESK. The length of the CDR3 is 15 residues. With 4 bases clipped from V and 7 bases from J, the junction kept 7 bases outside the gene matches. As DNA, the CDR3 is TGTGCCAGCAGCCCCCGACAGGGGGGCGGCGGGGAGCTGTTTTTT. Amino acid sequence: CASSPRQGGGGELFF.

This clonotype was observed at least ten times. The chain has TRBV28 and TRBJ1-5; 7 positions match TRBD1. Unmatched junction bases numbered 7, after V lost 6 bases and J lost 5 bases. This CDR3 is built from 14 residues. Per the germline V gene, CDR1 is MDHEN and CDR2 is SYDVKM. CDR3 DNA sequence: TGTGCCAGCAGCCCTAGGGGGCTGGATCAGCCCCAGCATTTT. This gives the protein CASSPRGLDQPQHF.

This clonotype was counted many times. The chain uses TRBV30 and TRBJ2-7; possibly TRBD1 for D (6 bases). V lost 8 bases, J lost 4 bases, and 12 bases lay in between. The CDR3 runs to 11 residues. CDR1 is GTSNPN and CDR2 is SVGIG in the germline V gene (reference sequence). The CDR3 DNA reads as TGTGCCGTCCGAGGGACATACGAGCAGTACTTC. Protein: CAVRGTYEQYF.

This clonotype came up a few times. The CDR3 DNA follows: TGTGCCAGCAGCAATAACCCGGGAGAGACCCAGTACTTC. It yields the protein CASSNNPGETQYF. The gene calls are TRBV7-3 and TRBJ2-5, with unresolved D. The length of the CDR3 is 13 residues. Trimming cost V 5 bases and J 4 bases, with 11 bases left between them. In germline, CDR1 is SGHTA, CDR2 FQGTGA.

The V gene is TRBV28, the J gene TRBJ2-7; 7 positions match TRBD2. Per the germline V gene, CDR1 is MDHEN and CDR2 is SYDVKM. The CDR3 is 16 residues long. V gave up 8 bases and J gave up 2 bases; unmatched junction bases: 15. CDR3 coding DNA: TGTGCCAGCTTCTCGGTTCGTAACGGACTAGCCTACGAGCAGTACTTC. This gives the protein CASFSVRNGLAYEQYF.

The chain joins TRBV30 to TRBJ2-3, with TRBD1 matching over 8 bases. The germline V gene encodes CDR1 GTSNPN and CDR2 SVGIG (reference sequence). The CDR3 consists of 15 residues. Trimming removed 2 bases from V and 1 base from J; junction bases left unmatched: 5. This CDR3 reads CAWSRRGQGTDTQYF. DNA for the CDR3: TGTGCCTGGAGTCGGAGGGGACAGGGCACAGATACGCAGTATTTT.

Details on this clonotype: The junction departs from the called germline gene at one end, perhaps through a read error. V and J are TRBV12-3 or TRBV12-4 and TRBJ2-1; D tentatively fits TRBD1 or TRBD2 (5 bases each). This CDR3 comprises 15 residues. CDR3 sequence reads: CASSTGTGSYNEQFF. CDR3 nucleotides: TGCGCCAGCAGTACCGGGACGGGGAGCTACAATGAGCAGTTCTTC.

The rearrangement joins TRBV19 to TRBJ1-5, with 8 bases identical to TRBD1. This CDR3 has 14 residues. The trim removed 7 bases at V and 9 bases at J, leaving 11 bases unmatched. Germline-derived CDR1 and CDR2 are LNHDA and SQIVND (reference sequence). The chain's CDR3 is CASNLQGGHSPQHF. The CDR3 DNA follows: TGTGCCAGTAACTTACAGGGGGGACACTCGCCCCAGCATTTT.

The V gene is TRBV20-1, the J gene TRBJ1-1; the D is unclear. Germline-derived CDR1 and CDR2 are DFQATT and SNEGSKA (reference sequence). The CDR3 covers 15 residues. Between the trimmed V and J ends, which lost 2 bases and 0 bases, there was a span of 13 bases. The CDR3: CSARKFDAMNTEAFF. For the CDR3, the DNA is TGCAGTGCTAGAAAGTTCGACGCCATGAACACTGAAGCTTTCTTT.

This clonotype has only a few counts. The rearrangement joins TRBV5-6 to TRBJ2-2; the match to TRBD2 covers 7 bases. Per germline, CDR1 SGHDT and CDR2 YYEEEE. This CDR3 region has 16 residues. The V and J ends lost 4 bases and 6 bases, in that order; junction bases with no gene match: 12. The CDR3 protein is CASSASGGLNAGELFF. The CDR3 DNA follows: TGTGCCAGCAGCGCCTCGGGGGGTTTGAATGCCGGGGAGCTGTTTTTT. The variable domain in full, completed from reference TRBV5-6 and TRBJ2-2, reads DAGVTQSPTHLIKTRGQQVTLRCSPKSGHDTVSWYQQALGQGPQFIFQYYEEEERQRGNFPDRFSGHQFPNYSSELNVNALLLGDSALYLCASSASGGLNAGELFFGEGSRLTVL.

This clonotype was seen at least ten times. J is TRBJ2-1 and V is TRBV6-9, with 12 positions matching TRBD2. CDR3 size: 18 residues. CDR1 and CDR2 (germline): MNHGY, SVAAGI. With V trimmed by 3 bases and J by 5 bases, 11 bases remained unmatched. This CDR3 is CASSYSPQTSGSHNEQFF. The CDR3 DNA reads as TGTGCCAGCAGTTACTCCCCTCAGACTAGCGGGAGCCACAATGAGCAGTTCTTC.

V usage is TRBV20-1 and J usage is TRBJ1-4; weak D call: TRBD1 (6 bases). V dropped 5 bases and J dropped 8 bases, with 15 bases sitting between them. This CDR3 is 13 amino acids long. The germline CDR1 and CDR2 sequences are DFQATT and SNEGSKA (reference sequence). CDR3 sequence: CSAQGGVGEKLFF. CDR3 coding DNA: TGCAGTGCTCAAGGGGGGGTAGGAGAAAAACTGTTTTTT.

This clonotype was found many times. The chain is built from TRBV7-3 and TRBJ2-5; D might be TRBD2 (5 bases). V lost 5 bases and J lost 5, with 18 bases in between. CDR1 is SGHTA, CDR2 FQGTGA, per germline. This CDR3 spans 15 amino acids. The CDR3 reads CASSPSSSPGETQYF. CDR3 sequence (DNA): TGTGCCAGCAGCCCATCCTCTTCCCCGGGGGAGACCCAGTACTTC.

The chain employs TRBV5-6 and TRBJ2-7; D may be TRBD1 (6 bases). Between the trimmed V and J ends, which lost 4 bases and 3 bases, there was a span of 17 bases. CDR3 length equals 15 residues. Germline CDR1 and CDR2: SGHDT and YYEEEE. The CDR3 DNA reads TGTGCCAGCAGCCCCCGGACAGCGAGACTCTACGAGCAGTACTTC. It specifies CASSPRTARLYEQYF.

This clonotype was detected ten times or more. The chain combines TRBV15 with TRBJ2-7, with D perhaps matching TRBD2 (8 bases). The germline CDR1 and CDR2 sequences are LNHNV and YYDKDF (reference sequence). Trimming shortened V by 5 bases and J by 7 bases, and 21 bases separated the two germline ends. This CDR3 has 15 residues. The CDR3 DNA reads as TGTGCCACCAGCCCAGGGGGGGCGGGAGGACGAGAGCAGTACTTC. Protein sequence: CATSPGGAGGREQYF.

The genes are TRBV6-1 and TRBJ2-1; TRBD2 aligns across 9 bases. Per the germline V gene, CDR1 is MNHNS and CDR2 is SASEGT. CDR3 length: 12 residues. V was clipped by 6 bases and J by 9 bases; unmatched bases: 3. The CDR3 DNA sequence: TGTGCCAGCAGCCAGACTAGCGGTGAGCAGTTCTTC. It specifies CASSQTSGEQFF.

V is TRBV4-3 and J is TRBJ1-2; tentative D call: TRBD1 (6 bases). V lost 4 bases and J 4 bases, leaving 22 bases between the germline ends. This CDR3 has 17 residues. The germline gives CDR1 LGHNA, CDR2 YSLEER. The CDR3 nucleotides read TGCGCCAGCAGCCCTGCCGCCCTTCCAACAGGGATCTATGGCTACACCTTC. Translation gives CASSPAALPTGIYGYTF.

Points on this clonotype: Possible read error: a much larger clone is one base away. The rearrangement joins TRBV7-2 to TRBJ1-1; D remains unclear. The germline V gene has CDR1 SGHTA and CDR2 FQGNSA. CDR3 length: 15 amino acids. V lost 3 bases, J lost 1 base, and 12 bases lay in between. This chain's CDR3 is CTSSLSPPENTEAFF. The CDR3, as DNA: TGTACCAGCAGCTTGTCCCCCCCCGAGAACACTGAAGCTTTCTTT.

This clonotype was recorded many times. The chain uses TRBV4-3 and TRBJ1-5, with D uncertain. V was trimmed by 2 bases and J by 4 bases, leaving 9 bases between them. CDR3 length equals 14 residues. Germline V CDR1 and CDR2: LGHNA, YSLEER. The CDR3 bases are TGCGCCAGCAGCCAAAACCCGGAGAATCAGCCCCAGCATTTT. Amino acid sequence: CASSQNPENQPQHF.

This sequence joins TRBV7-2 and TRBJ2-7; possible D gene TRBD1, 6 bases. Germline loops: CDR1 SGHTA, CDR2 FQGNSA. Trimming took 5 bases from V and 2 from J, leaving 25 bases between them. This CDR3 is 18 amino acids long. The CDR3 sequence: CASSREGQSRSLPYEQYF. CDR3 DNA sequence: TGTGCCAGCAGCCGCGAAGGACAGTCCCGGTCTCTGCCCTACGAGCAGTACTTC.

This clonotype was seen more than once but under ten times. Just one base apart from a much larger clone, this may be a read error. The rearrangement joins TRBV11-2 to TRBJ2-6; D is unclear. The CDR3 has 19 residues. The V end lost 2 bases, the J end lost 0 bases, and 17 bases lay between the germline ends. Per the germline V gene, CDR1 is SGHAT and CDR2 is FQNNGV. The CDR3 bases are TGTGCCAGCAGCTTATTTCCGTGCGGCGGAGACTCTGGGGCCAACGTCCTGACTTTC. It yields the protein CASSLFPCGGDSGANVLTF.

The chain recombines TRBV5-1 with TRBJ1-4; a weak D match, TRBD1 (5 bases). Germline V gene sequence: CDR1 SGHRS, CDR2 YFSETQ. Trimming shortened V by 3 bases and J by 3 bases, and 15 bases separated the two germline ends. This CDR3 is built from 16 residues. The CDR3 loop is CASSSSPLGANEKLFF. The CDR3 region has the DNA TGCGCCAGCAGCTCGAGCCCACTAGGGGCTAATGAAAAACTGTTTTTT.

This clonotype occurred a few times. The genes are TRBV20-1 and TRBJ1-5, with D perhaps TRBD1 (5 bases). Trimming shortened V by 7 bases and J by 2 bases, and 15 bases separated the two germline ends. The CDR3 has 14 amino acids. The germline gives CDR1 DFQATT, CDR2 SNEGSKA (reference sequence). The CDR3 sequence: CSVAGPGGNQPQHF. CDR3 coding DNA: TGCAGTGTCGCGGGACCCGGTGGCAATCAGCCCCAGCATTTT.

This clonotype was observed once. V gene TRBV7-9 combines with J gene TRBJ1-2; the match to TRBD1 covers 7 bases. V gave up 5 bases and J gave up 7 bases; unmatched junction bases: 16. The CDR3 consists of 16 residues. Per germline, CDR1 SEHNR and CDR2 FQNEAQ (reference sequence). CDR3 nucleotide sequence: TGTGCCAGCAGCCCGAGACCCCTCACAGGGGCGCGTGGCTACACCTTC. Translating gives CASSPRPLTGARGYTF.

As regards this clonotype: The junction shows a germline mismatch at one end, possibly a read error. The chain couples TRBV20-1 to TRBJ2-4, with D unclear. The CDR3 runs 14 residues. Germline assignment: CDR1 DFQATT and CDR2 SNEGSKA (reference sequence). The CDR3 loop reads CSATADGAENTQYF. Written as DNA, the CDR3 is TGCAGTGCTACCGCGGACGGAGCCGAAAACACTCAGTACTTC.

In this sample, this clonotype turned up many times. The genes are TRBV28 and TRBJ2-7; D is unclear. Between the trimmed V and J ends, which lost 5 bases and 2 bases, there was a span of 13 bases. CDR1 is MDHEN, CDR2 SYDVKM, per germline. CDR3 length equals 14 residues. The CDR3 spells CASSPTPPAYEQYF. CDR3 sequence (DNA): TGTGCCAGCAGTCCGACCCCACCGGCCTACGAGCAGTACTTC.

The chain uses TRBV18 and TRBJ1-1, with D unresolved. There are 14 residues in the CDR3. Germline values: CDR1 KGHSH, CDR2 LQKENI. V gave up 2 bases and J gave up 1 base, with 8 bases separating them. CDR3 amino acids: CASSPGQPNTEAFF. CDR3 nucleotide sequence: TGTGCCAGCTCACCAGGGCAGCCGAACACTGAAGCTTTCTTT.

This clonotype was detected only a few times. This chain uses TRBV15 with TRBJ2-7, with TRBD2 matching over 12 bases. Per germline, CDR1 LNHNV and CDR2 YYDKDF (reference sequence). Losses at the gene ends were 0 bases for V and 6 bases for J; bases not matched to a gene: 9. CDR3 length: 17 residues. In DNA form, the CDR3 reads TGTGCCACCAGCAGAGAAAAGACTAGCGGGAGCATCCCCGAGCAGTACTTC. Protein product: CATSREKTSGSIPEQYF.

This clonotype was detected many times. The CDR3 here is CSATPLTTGTYEQYF. As DNA, the CDR3 is TGCAGTGCTACCCCCCTCACGACAGGGACCTACGAGCAGTACTTC. V and J are TRBV20-1 and TRBJ2-7, with TRBD1 matching 7 bases. The length of the CDR3 is 15 residues. Germline V gives CDR1 DFQATT, CDR2 SNEGSKA (reference sequence). The J segment lost 2 bases and the V segment lost 4 bases, leaving 11 bases of the junction unmatched.

This clonotype has ten or more counts. CDR3 DNA: TGTGCCAGCAGATCGGGACAGGGGGACGTCTATGGCTACACCTTC. Its translation is CASRSGQGDVYGYTF. V and J are TRBV28 and TRBJ1-2; 11 bases align to TRBD1. The CDR3 sequence is 15 residues long. Germline CDR1 and CDR2: MDHEN and SYDVKM. The V gene end was trimmed by 6 bases and the J gene end by 4 bases; junction bases not matched to a gene: 7.

This clonotype was seen a few times. The chain recombines TRBV6-1 with TRBJ1-1; D is perhaps TRBD1 (6 bases). The germline gives CDR1 MNHNS, CDR2 SASEGT. This CDR3 contains 14 residues. V lost 6 bases and J 0 bases, leaving 11 bases between the germline ends. The CDR3: CASRAGHLNTEAFF. As DNA, the CDR3 is TGTGCCAGCAGGGCGGGACATTTGAACACTGAAGCTTTCTTT.

In this sample, this clonotype turned up a few times. The chain couples TRBV28 to TRBJ2-7, with TRBD2 matching 8 bases. Germline CDR1 MDHEN, CDR2 SYDVKM. This CDR3 is built from 13 residues. J gave up 11 bases and V 3 bases, and 9 bases lay outside the gene matches. The chain's CDR3 is CASSFLGLAAEYF. The CDR3 DNA is TGTGCCAGCAGTTTCTTAGGACTAGCCGCCGAGTACTTC.